Below, one T cell receptor (beta chain) is given with its context. Its antigen remains undetermined. No base quality values were provided; no much bigger clone lies one nucleotide off. Donors were healthy HIV-negative adults with no recently reported acute infections or vaccinations. Every donor was a Caucasian adult living in Nashville, Tennessee, USA. CD4+ T cells were enriched by magnetic negative selection; naive cells were then positively selected on CD45RA, and the negative fraction formed the memory subset. Blood was collected by leukapheresis, and PBMCs were isolated by Ficoll-Histopaque density gradient centrifugation and then cryopreserved in liquid nitrogen vapor phase. Analytical flow cytometry was used to check the purity and quantity of each magnetically sorted T cell population. Each sorted fraction had its genomic DNA isolated and then quantified by UV absorbance on a Nanodrop 2000c.

The sample originates from a study of shared clonotypes between healthy human individuals (TCRdb year 2020). For the wider study: The cohort comprised two women and three men aged 18 to 49 years. Per donor, three plates each were used for CD4 naive and CD4 memory, two for CD8 naive, and one for CD8 memory. The study deeply sequenced blood TCR repertoires of five healthy adults to estimate repertoire size and the extent of clonotype sharing between individuals. To increase sequencing depth and limit assay-specific biases, TCR repertoire library preparation and sequencing were carried out by different laboratories using diverse techniques. Between about 0.94 and 8.9 billion PBMCs per donor were obtained by leukapheresis.

For CDR1 and CDR2, the germline V gene lists KGHSH and LQKENI. V and J lose 5 bases and 0 bases, and a span of 17 bases separates them. Including the terminal cysteine and phenylalanine, the CDR3 comprises 17 residues. Only the CDR3 region is kept as DNA, spanning 51 bases read in frame from base 1. Here is what the overall study found, with its caveats: Incomplete sequencing was indicated by rarefaction of sorted-subset datasets, despite the large sequencing depth. Based on pairwise subsampling, the degree of clonotype sharing among donors was expected to be affected by sequencing depth. Naive subsets generally had larger estimated clonotype richness than memory subsets. Sharing across a few donors was observed for around 5% of naive CD4, less than 4% of naive CD8, 2% to 2.5% of memory CD4, and approximately 0.41% of memory CD8 clonotypes. Because the study included only a small number of donors, the genetic and exposure-history diversity represented was limited. Higher generation probabilities were observed for clonotypes shared by all four sorted-subset donors than for non-shared clonotypes. Sampling was limited to blood, and TCR repertoires in tissue likely differ from TCR repertoires in blood.

TCR CDR3 regions were amplified from genomic DNA by multiplex PCR using the deep immunoSEQ assay. Genomic DNA extracted from each cell subset was distributed evenly over all wells of several immunoSEQ 96-well plates, and each plate served as one replicate. For sorted subsets, each replicate PCR was loaded with approximately 0.2 ug genomic DNA, equivalent to about 30,000 T cell genomes. Purified libraries were quantified with a Qubit 3.0 fluorometer, sized on a Bioanalyzer 2100, and re-quantified with the KAPA Library Quantification kit. Every immunoSEQ 96-well plate was sequenced on a dedicated single-read 150-cycle Illumina NextSeq 550 flow cell. Concerning the study's data processing: Because the immunoSEQ output held only junctional sequences and lacked quality scores, the filtering could not match the filtering applied to full-length reads. Sequences were annotated with PyIR, a Python wrapper for IgBLAST v1.9, and V/J genes and CDR3 were assigned using IMGT germline references. Any read was removed if the V/J assignment was weak (E-value above 1e-6), the CDR3 was missing, or the read contained stop codons, out-of-frame junctions, or ambiguous translated residues. V3J clonotypes were defined by identical inferred V gene, J gene, and CDR3 amino acid sequence. To compute the percentage overlap between repertoires, the number of shared unique clonotypes was divided by the size of the smaller repertoire. Repertoire richness was assessed with RTK rarefaction, the Chao1 estimator, and Recon v2.1 estimates of unobserved clonotypes. Generation probabilities for all TCRbeta clonotypes obtained by the gDNA method from several donors were computed using OLGA. Here the immuneACCESS table is served through TCRdb, limited to in-frame sequences with V and J called. Missing clones are a known gap in these copies; in checked studies unresolved V genes cover under half, and the rest lacks a known reason. That table furnishes V, J and clone size, whereas the DNA furnished D and trimming. This sample holds 900,000 to 1,200,000 clones; about four fifths were observed only once. The ten largest make up roughly 0.57% of the sample.

This receptor was taken from a man between 18 and 29 years old in good health. Some clones in this sample may be carry-over from other donors' samples. This chain joins TRBV18 to TRBJ1-3; too little of a D gene remains to name it. The sample consisted of memory CD4+ T cells from PBMCs. Sample cell subset or site, as interpreted from the label and publication: CD45RA-negative fraction. The CDR3 protein sequence reads: CASSTNPGGASGNTIYF. The DNA is TGTGCCAGCTCAACGAACCCGGGCGGAGCCTCTGGAAACACCATATATTTT.